This T cell receptor beta chain was profiled in a study of cytomegalovirus exposure and HLA in healthy donors. Both 60 Vbeta primers and 13 Jbeta primers went into the PCR. Sequencing was performed with immunoSEQ multiplex PCR; in TCRdb, only in-frame clones are kept and a portion is missing. Among about 160,000 clones, about 72% were seen once, and the ten largest hold 3.7%. Germline CDR1 is MDHEN and CDR2 is SYDVKM. The CDR3 spans 17 residues. General study points: Clonal expansion was found to be greater in HLA-associated TCR beta chains than in equally common others in a later analysis. Researchers reportedly found TCR beta sequences accurately predicted most subjects' HLA-A and HLA-B alleles.

Regarding this clone: Its cognate antigen is unknown. A read error may account for a junction end that differs from germline.

V usage is TRBV28 and J usage is TRBJ1-2; no definite D call. The sequence came from a man younger than 45 in good health and CMV-seropositive. Sequenced material: PBMCs. CDR3 residues: CASRPYQAAAGSYGYPF. The CDR3, as DNA: TGTGCCAGCAGACCCTATCAGGCAGCAGCAGGAAGCTATGGCTACCCCTTC.